The present T cell receptor beta chain was sequenced within a study of T cell responses to AZD1222 COVID-19 vaccine. Findings and caveats of the study: Baseline antibody screening turned up just a handful of seropositive AZD1222 recipients. Reports indicate that nearly half of spike-specific TCRs are directed at unmutated variant regions.

Data came from immunoSEQ multiplex PCR; TCRdb stores just in-frame clones and leaves some out. The table lists more than 80,000 clones, 75% to 90% of them singletons. The junction had 9 bases not matched to a gene; V was cut back by 6 bases and J by 2 bases. This CDR3 has 15 residues. Germline V lookup: CDR1 MNHEY, CDR2 SVGAGI. A note on this clone: Its antigen is currently unknown.

The receptor was isolated from an adult who received the AZD1222 COVID-19 vaccine. The source material was peripheral blood, sampled 28 days after the second AZD1222 dose. The rearrangement links TRBV6-5 to TRBJ2-5; TRBD1 aligns across 7 bases. The DNA for the CDR3 is TGTGCCAGCAGGAAGACTGTGACAGGGCAAGAGACCCAGTACTTC. It encodes CASRKTVTGQETQYF.